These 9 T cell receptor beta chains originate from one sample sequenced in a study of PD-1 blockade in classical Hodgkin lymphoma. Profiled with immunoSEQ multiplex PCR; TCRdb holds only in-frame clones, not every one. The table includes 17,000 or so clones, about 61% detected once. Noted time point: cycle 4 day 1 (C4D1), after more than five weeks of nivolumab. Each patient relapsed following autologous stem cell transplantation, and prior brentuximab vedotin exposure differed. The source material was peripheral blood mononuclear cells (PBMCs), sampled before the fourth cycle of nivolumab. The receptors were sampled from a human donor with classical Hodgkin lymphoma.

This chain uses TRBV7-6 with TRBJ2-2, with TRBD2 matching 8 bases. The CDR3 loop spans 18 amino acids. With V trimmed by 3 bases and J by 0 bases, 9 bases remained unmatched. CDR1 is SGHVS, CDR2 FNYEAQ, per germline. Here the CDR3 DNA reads TGTGCCAGCAGCTTCATCATAGCGGGGTTCGCGAACACCGGGGAGCTGTTTTTT. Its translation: CASSFIIAGFANTGELFF.

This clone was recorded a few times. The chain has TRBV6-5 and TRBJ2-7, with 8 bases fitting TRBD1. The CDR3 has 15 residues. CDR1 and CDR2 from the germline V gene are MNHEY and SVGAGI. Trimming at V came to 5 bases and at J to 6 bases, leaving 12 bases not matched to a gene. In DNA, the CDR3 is TGTGCCAGCAGTCCCCAACCGGACAGGGCTTCCGAGCAGTACTTC. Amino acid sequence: CASSPQPDRASEQYF.

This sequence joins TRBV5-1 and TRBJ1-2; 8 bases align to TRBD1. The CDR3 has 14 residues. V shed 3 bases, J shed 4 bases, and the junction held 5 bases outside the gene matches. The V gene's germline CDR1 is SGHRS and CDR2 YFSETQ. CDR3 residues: CASSSQGAGYGYTF. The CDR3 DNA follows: TGCGCCAGCAGCTCCCAGGGGGCCGGCTATGGCTACACCTTC.

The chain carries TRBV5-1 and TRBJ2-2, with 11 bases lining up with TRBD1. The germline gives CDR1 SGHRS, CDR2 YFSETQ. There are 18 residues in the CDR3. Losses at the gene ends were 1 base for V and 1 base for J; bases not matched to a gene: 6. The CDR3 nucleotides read TGCGCCAGCAGCTTGCCTCCGGGACAGGGGGTGAACACCGGGGAGCTGTTTTTT. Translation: CASSLPPGQGVNTGELFF.

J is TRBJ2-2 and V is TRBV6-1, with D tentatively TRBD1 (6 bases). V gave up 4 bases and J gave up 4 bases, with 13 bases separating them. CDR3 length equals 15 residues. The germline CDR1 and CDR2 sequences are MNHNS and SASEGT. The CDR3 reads CASSGQPGATGELFF. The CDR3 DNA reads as TGTGCCAGCAGTGGCCAACCAGGGGCCACCGGGGAGCTGTTTTTT.

CDR3 sequence (DNA): TGCAGCGTTGAAGGGTCAGCTAGGAACACTGAAGCTTTCTTT. Its protein product is CSVEGSARNTEAFF. The J gene is TRBJ1-1, the V gene TRBV29-1, with D unresolved. The CDR3 has 14 amino acids. Germline V gene sequence: CDR1 SQVTM, CDR2 ANQGSEA. The V and J ends lost 1 base and 1 base respectively, with 10 bases between them.

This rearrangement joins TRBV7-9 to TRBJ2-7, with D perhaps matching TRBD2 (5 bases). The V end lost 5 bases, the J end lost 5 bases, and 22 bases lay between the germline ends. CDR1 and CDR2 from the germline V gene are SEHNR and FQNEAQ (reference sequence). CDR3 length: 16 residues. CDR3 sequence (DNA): TGTGCCAGCAGCCTGACGAACAGCGGACCCGCCGACGAGCAGTACTTC. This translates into CASSLTNSGPADEQYF.

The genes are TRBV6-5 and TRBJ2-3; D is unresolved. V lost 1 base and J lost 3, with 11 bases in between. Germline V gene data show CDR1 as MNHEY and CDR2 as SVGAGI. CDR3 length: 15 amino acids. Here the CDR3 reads CASSYWGSTTDTQYF. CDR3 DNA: TGTGCCAGCAGTTACTGGGGAAGTACGACAGATACGCAGTATTTT.

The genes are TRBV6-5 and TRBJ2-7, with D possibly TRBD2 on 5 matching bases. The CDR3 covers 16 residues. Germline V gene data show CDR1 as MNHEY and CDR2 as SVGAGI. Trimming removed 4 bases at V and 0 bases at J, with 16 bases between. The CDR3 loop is CASSSGWTPSSYEQYF. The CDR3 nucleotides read TGTGCCAGCAGTTCGGGATGGACTCCCAGCTCCTACGAGCAGTACTTC.